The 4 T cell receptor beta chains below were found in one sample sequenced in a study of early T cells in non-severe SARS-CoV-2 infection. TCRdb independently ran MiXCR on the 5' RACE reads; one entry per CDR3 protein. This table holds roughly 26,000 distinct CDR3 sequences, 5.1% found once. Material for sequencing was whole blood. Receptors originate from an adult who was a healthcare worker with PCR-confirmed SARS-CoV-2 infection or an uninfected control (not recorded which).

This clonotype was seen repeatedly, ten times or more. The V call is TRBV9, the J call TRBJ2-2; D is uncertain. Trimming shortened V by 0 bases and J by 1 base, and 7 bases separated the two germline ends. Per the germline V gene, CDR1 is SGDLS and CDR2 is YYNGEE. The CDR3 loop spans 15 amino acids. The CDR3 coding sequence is TGTGCCAGCAGCGTAGGGGTGAAGAACACCGGGGAGCTGTTTTTT. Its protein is CASSVGVKNTGELFF. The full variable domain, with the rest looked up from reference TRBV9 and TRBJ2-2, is DSGVTQTPKHLITATGQRVTLRCSPRSGDLSVYWYQQSLDQGLQFLIQYYNGEERAKGNILERFSAQQFPDLHSELNLSSLELGDSALYFCASSVGVKNTGELFFGEGSRLTVL.

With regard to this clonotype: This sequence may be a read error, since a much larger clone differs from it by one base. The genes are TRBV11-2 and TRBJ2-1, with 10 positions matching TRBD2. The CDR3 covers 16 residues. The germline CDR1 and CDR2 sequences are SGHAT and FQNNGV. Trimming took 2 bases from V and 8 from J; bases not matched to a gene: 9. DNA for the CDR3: TGTGCCAGCAGCTTAATATCTAGCGGGGGCCACGATGAGCAGTTCTTC. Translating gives CASSLISSGGHDEQFF.

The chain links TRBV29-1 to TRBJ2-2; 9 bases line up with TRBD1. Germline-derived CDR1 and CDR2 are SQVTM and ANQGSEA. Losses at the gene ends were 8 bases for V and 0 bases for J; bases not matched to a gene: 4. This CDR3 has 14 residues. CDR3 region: CSTRQGANTGELFF. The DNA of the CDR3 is TGCAGCACAAGACAGGGGGCGAACACCGGGGAGCTGTTTTTT.

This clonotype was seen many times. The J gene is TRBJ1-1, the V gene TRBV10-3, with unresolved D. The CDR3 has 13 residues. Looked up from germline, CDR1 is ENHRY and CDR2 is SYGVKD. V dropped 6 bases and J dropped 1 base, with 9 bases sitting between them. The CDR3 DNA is TGTGCCATCAGCAGGAGCTCGAACACTGAAGCTTTCTTT. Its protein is CAISRSSNTEAFF.